The 19 T cell receptor beta chains given below trace back to one sample, sequenced in a study of molecular identifiers for immune sequencing clone quantification listed by TCRdb under 2018. Libraries came from PCR. Sequencer: Illumina HiSeq 4000. Clones were called with MiXCR by TCRdb after fastp trimmed the public reads at Q25, and only in-frame beta chains were retained. Each CDR3 protein gets just one entry, which takes the most common genes and DNA from the rows behind it. Recorded for this sample are 70,000 to 90,000 distinct CDR3 sequences; approximately 22% of them occurred a single time. The ten largest make up roughly 1% of the sample. The specimen was naive CD8+ T cells from blood, with Jurkat cell RNA spiked in. The meaning of the sample's cell subset or site label: FACS-sorted CD8+CD4-CCR7+CD45RA+ naive T cells. These receptors were taken from a human donor in good health. Some libraries in this study had Jurkat cell RNA spiked in.

This clonotype was counted a few times. The chain links TRBV27 to TRBJ2-3, with D possibly matching TRBD1 (7 bases). The CDR3 sequence is 16 residues long. V shed 5 bases and J shed 3 bases, with 18 bases lying between them. Germline V lookup: CDR1 MNHEY, CDR2 SMNVEV (reference sequence). The chain's CDR3 is CASSPIHPGGTDTQYF. The CDR3, as DNA: TGTGCCAGCAGTCCCATCCATCCAGGGGGGACAGATACGCAGTATTTT.

This clonotype was counted at least ten times. The V and J genes are TRBV27 and TRBJ1-1, with 10 positions matching TRBD1. The CDR3 runs to 15 residues. Germline CDR1 MNHEY, CDR2 SMNVEV (reference sequence). V dropped 4 bases and J dropped 3; count of bases not matched to a gene: 5. This CDR3 reads CASSSWTGGYTEAFF. The CDR3 DNA reads as TGTGCCAGCAGTTCCTGGACAGGGGGGTACACTGAAGCTTTCTTT.

The sample holds many counts of this clonotype. The chain recombines TRBV7-9 with TRBJ1-5, with 9 bases lining up with TRBD1. The V segment lost 2 bases and the J segment 0 bases; nucleotides outside the gene matches: 11. CDR1 and CDR2 (germline): SEHNR, FQNEAQ (reference sequence). The CDR3 spans 19 residues. In DNA, the CDR3 is TGTGCCAGCAGCTTAACTGGGACAGGGCGGTCTTATAGCAATCAGCCCCAGCATTTT. This gives the protein CASSLTGTGRSYSNQPQHF.

This clonotype was detected a few times. This may be a read error: a much more frequent sequence differs by one nucleotide. The chain links TRBV7-9 to TRBJ2-3; D gene uncertain. CDR3 length equals 11 residues. CDR1 and CDR2 from the germline V gene are SEHNR and FQNEAQ (reference sequence). For the CDR3, the DNA is TGTGCCAGCAGCACTATAGATACGCTGTATTTT. Translated: CASSTIDTLYF.

This clonotype has ten or more counts. V is TRBV4-1 and J is TRBJ2-5, with D uncertain. This CDR3 is built from 14 residues. V lost 4 bases to trimming and J lost 0 bases, with 9 bases between them. Germline V CDR1 and CDR2: MGHRA, YSYEKL. DNA of the CDR3: TGCGCCAGCAGCCCGTACCGTAACCAAGAGACCCAGTACTTC. Protein sequence: CASSPYRNQETQYF.

This clonotype was found many times. The chain carries TRBV4-3 and TRBJ2-7; the match to TRBD1 covers 9 bases. Germline values: CDR1 LGHNA, CDR2 YSLEER. This CDR3 is built from 15 residues. J gave up 3 bases and V 0 bases, and 3 bases lay outside the gene matches. CDR3 bases: TGCGCCAGCAGCCAAGAAGAGACAGGGGGCTACGAGCAGTACTTC. Its protein product is CASSQEETGGYEQYF.

The CDR3 loop reads CASSLDGGHPYEQYF. As DNA, the CDR3 is TGTGCCAGCAGTTTAGATGGGGGGCACCCCTACGAGCAGTACTTC. This rearrangement joins TRBV12-3 or TRBV12-4 to TRBJ2-7; tentatively, D is TRBD1 or TRBD2 (6 bases each). The CDR3 is made up of 15 amino acids. V lost 1 base and J lost 2, with 12 bases in between.

As regards this clonotype: A single base separates this from a much larger clone, so it may be a read error. This chain connects TRBV28 to TRBJ2-1, with TRBD2 as a possible D gene (6 bases). CDR1 is MDHEN, CDR2 SYDVKM, per germline. The CDR3 runs to 17 residues. CDR3 DNA: TGTGCCAGCAGGGCCCTCGGGGGTCCAGACTTATGGAATGAGCGGTTCTTC. It specifies CASRALGGPDLWNERFF.

This clonotype came up a few times. The genes are TRBV28 and TRBJ2-7, with unresolved D. Germline V CDR1 and CDR2: MDHEN, SYDVKM. The CDR3 sequence is 14 residues long. Trimming pared 5 bases from V and 9 bases from J, leaving 20 bases between. CDR3 bases: TGTGCCAGCAGTACCCCCGGTGTCCCTACGGGGCAGTACTTC. Its protein is CASSTPGVPTGQYF.

This clonotype was recorded at least ten times. J is TRBJ2-3 and V is TRBV6-1; 7 bases agree with TRBD1. The trim removed 2 bases at V and 4 bases at J, leaving 6 bases unmatched. This CDR3 is built from 15 residues. CDR1 and CDR2 (germline): MNHNS, SASEGT. CDR3 coding DNA: TGTGCCAGCAGTGAATGGGACAGCCGAGCAGATACGCAGTATTTT. Its translation: CASSEWDSRADTQYF.

This clonotype was observed at least ten times. J is TRBJ2-7 and V is TRBV7-9; D remains ambiguous. There are 14 residues in the CDR3. Trimming left V 4 bases short and J 2 bases short, with 12 bases between. Germline-derived CDR1 and CDR2 are SEHNR and FQNEAQ (reference sequence). This CDR3 is CASSSSATTYEQYF. Written as DNA, the CDR3 is TGTGCCAGCAGCTCTTCGGCTACTACCTACGAGCAGTACTTC.

This clonotype appeared once. A clone one base away is much larger, so this may be a read error. The gene calls are TRBV11-2 and TRBJ2-3; maybe TRBD2 (7 bases). The germline V and J ends were trimmed by 2 bases and 6 bases, with 15 bases remaining between them. The germline CDR1 and CDR2 sequences are SGHAT and FQNNGV. The CDR3 runs to 15 residues. CDR3 in amino acids: CASSLTRRGADTQYF. CDR3 coding DNA: TGTGCCAGCAGCTTAACGAGACGGGGGGCCGATACGCAGTATTTT.

This clonotype was picked up many times. The rearrangement links TRBV7-2 to TRBJ2-3; a possible D gene is TRBD2 (7 bases). V was cut by 2 bases and J by 4 bases, with 19 bases left in between. The CDR3 is 17 residues long. Germline assignment: CDR1 SGHTA and CDR2 FQGNSA. CDR3 region: CASSLWEGGGRSDTQYF. CDR3 sequence (DNA): TGTGCCAGCAGCTTATGGGAGGGGGGAGGGCGGTCAGATACGCAGTATTTT.

As concerns this clonotype: This likely comes from a read error, as the CDR3 has no conserved phenylalanine or tryptophan at its end. The V call is TRBV4-1, the J call TRBJ2-1; D gene ambiguous. CDR3 length equals 14 residues. The V end was cut by 1 base, the J end by 10 bases, with 14 bases between. Germline values: CDR1 MGHRA, CDR2 YSYEKL. The CDR3 region is CASSQVTLTEEQFS. The CDR3 DNA sequence: TGCGCCAGCAGCCAAGTTACGTTAACAGAGGAGCAGTTCTCC.

This clonotype was seen only a few times. The rearrangement links TRBV11-3 to TRBJ2-1; D ambiguous. From germline, CDR1 is SGHNT and CDR2 YENEEA. The CDR3 covers 11 residues. V lost 0 bases and J lost 7, with 1 base in between. The CDR3 DNA is TGTGCCAGCAGCTTAGAGAATGAGCAGTTCTTC. This translates into CASSLENEQFF. The full variable domain, rest sourced from reference TRBV11-3 and TRBJ2-1, is EAGVVQSPRYKIIEKKQPVAFWCNPISGHNTLYWYLQNLGQGPELLIRYENEEAVDDSQLPKDRFSAERLKGVDSTLKIQPAELGDSAVYLCASSLENEQFFGPGTRLTVL.

This clonotype was seen many times. This chain joins TRBV11-2 and TRBJ2-1; no clear D gene. The V end was cut by 1 base, the J end by 2 bases, with 9 bases between. This CDR3 is 15 amino acids long. Germline-derived CDR1 and CDR2 are SGHAT and FQNNGV. This CDR3 reads CASSLVERPYNEQFF. The CDR3 nucleotides are TGTGCCAGCAGCTTAGTAGAGCGCCCCTACAATGAGCAGTTCTTC. Complete variable domain (other parts from reference TRBV11-2 and TRBJ2-1): EAGVAQSPRYKIIEKRQSVAFWCNPISGHATLYWYQQILGQGPKLLIQFQNNGVVDDSQLPKDRFSAERLKGVDSTLKIQPAKLEDSAVYLCASSLVERPYNEQFFGPGTRLTVL.

With regard to this clonotype: A much larger clone differs from this one at a single base, so this may be a read error. No conserved phenylalanine or tryptophan ends this CDR3, so it is likely a read error. V usage is TRBV4-3 and J usage is TRBJ2-1; D remains ambiguous. The CDR3 sequence is 16 residues long. V was trimmed by 2 bases and J by 3 bases, leaving 14 bases between them. CDR1 is LGHNA and CDR2 is YSLEER in the germline V gene. The CDR3 is CASSQSFGPDYNEQFL. The CDR3 DNA is TGCGCCAGCAGCCAAAGTTTTGGGCCAGACTACAATGAGCAGTTCCTC.

About this clonotype itself: At one of its ends the junction is not consistent with the germline gene, which may arise from a read error. This chain uses TRBV30 with TRBJ2-1; 7 bases map to TRBD2. The CDR3 has 17 residues. Germline-derived CDR1 and CDR2 are GTSNPN and SVGIG (reference sequence). The DNA for the CDR3 is TGTGCCTGGAGTGTACTGCCTAGCGGCTTCCCCTACAATGAGCAGTCCTTC. This translates into CAWSVLPSGFPYNEQSF.

In the case of this clonotype: It may be a read error: a sequence one base away is much more abundant. V is TRBV7-9 and J is TRBJ2-7; 8 positions match TRBD1. Germline CDR1 and CDR2: SEHNR and FQNEAQ (reference sequence). This CDR3 has 13 amino acids. Trimming removed 5 bases from V and 4 bases from J; junction bases left unmatched: 4. CDR3 sequence: CASSRDRSYEQYF. The CDR3 coding sequence is TGTGCCAGCAGCAGGGACAGGAGTTACGAGCAGTACTTC.